The rows below give T cell receptor beta chains drawn from one sample of a study of PD-1 blockade in classical Hodgkin lymphoma. The repertoire was sequenced with immunoSEQ multiplex PCR; TCRdb's copy has only in-frame clones and lacks some. The table lists about 20,000 clones, 84% of them singletons. The source material was CD8+ T cells from blood, sampled before the fourth cycle of nivolumab. These receptors all come from a human donor with classical Hodgkin lymphoma. The CDR3 runs from the conserved cysteine through the conserved F or W. The order of the fields is D gene, J gene, V gene, clone size, CDR3 DNA, CDR3 protein. The D gene is left open where the match is weak. For some rows the clone size is stated as once, few or many, or as a class when expanded; others skip it.

d_gene: .; j_gene: TRBJ1-2; v_gene: TRBV5-5; abundance: .; CDR3nt: TGTGCCAGCAGCTTGGTTGGAGGGACTGACTATGGCTACACCTTC; CDR3aa: CASSLVGGTDYGYTF
d_gene: .; j_gene: TRBJ2-2; v_gene: TRBV2; abundance: .; CDR3nt: TGTGCCAGGGAGGGGGCCGGGGAGCTGTTTTTT; CDR3aa: CAREGAGELFF
d_gene: .; j_gene: TRBJ1-2; v_gene: TRBV2; abundance: few; CDR3nt: TGTGCCAGCACTCCCTATGGGGCAACGGCTGCAGCTAACTATGGCTACACCTTC; CDR3aa: CASTPYGATAAANYGYTF
d_gene: .; j_gene: TRBJ1-5; v_gene: TRBV7-2; abundance: .; CDR3nt: TGTGCCAGCAGCTGGGCGTCCCAGCCCCAGCATTTT; CDR3aa: CASSWASQPQHF
d_gene: .; j_gene: TRBJ1-2; v_gene: TRBV27; abundance: once; CDR3nt: TGTGCCAGCAGACTCGTGGCGGGGGCCGATTACTATGGCTACACCTTC; CDR3aa: CASRLVAGADYYGYTF
d_gene: .; j_gene: TRBJ1-1; v_gene: TRBV5-8; abundance: once; CDR3nt: TGTGCCAGCAGCTTTAGGAGGAACACTGAAGCTTTCTTT; CDR3aa: CASSFRRNTEAFF
d_gene: .; j_gene: TRBJ2-5; v_gene: TRBV27; abundance: .; CDR3nt: TGTGCCAGCAGTTTCGTCAATACCTTCCAAGAGACCCAGTACTTC; CDR3aa: CASSFVNTFQETQYF
d_gene: .; j_gene: TRBJ1-1; v_gene: TRBV5-6; abundance: .; CDR3nt: TGTGCCAGCAGCGCGGGCTCGTACACTGAAGCTTTCTTT; CDR3aa: CASSAGSYTEAFF
d_gene: .; j_gene: TRBJ1-5; v_gene: TRBV2; abundance: .; CDR3nt: TGTGCCAGCAGTGATGTTGAGGGATATCAGCCCCAGCATTTT; CDR3aa: CASSDVEGYQPQHF
d_gene: .; j_gene: TRBJ2-3; v_gene: TRBV7-6; abundance: .; CDR3nt: TGTGCCAGCAGCGCCCACTCGAGGGTGTCCACAGATACGCAGTATTTT; CDR3aa: CASSAHSRVSTDTQYF
d_gene: TRBD1; j_gene: TRBJ2-3; v_gene: TRBV6-4; abundance: .; CDR3nt: TGTGCCAGCAGTGAGGGACAGGGGCCAGATACGCAGTATTTT; CDR3aa: CASSEGQGPDTQYF
d_gene: .; j_gene: TRBJ2-7; v_gene: TRBV6-6; abundance: .; CDR3nt: TGTGCCAGCAGTTACGGGGCCAGGAACGAGCAGTACTTC; CDR3aa: CASSYGARNEQYF
d_gene: .; j_gene: TRBJ1-3; v_gene: TRBV4-1; abundance: .; CDR3nt: TGCGCCAGCAGCCAAGAAGGTGGCGGAAACACCATATATTTT; CDR3aa: CASSQEGGGNTIYF
d_gene: TRBD1; j_gene: TRBJ2-1; v_gene: TRBV30; abundance: .; CDR3nt: TGTGCCTGGAGTGGCGGGACAGGCTCCTACAATGAGCAGTTCTTC; CDR3aa: CAWSGGTGSYNEQFF
d_gene: TRBD2; j_gene: TRBJ2-3; v_gene: TRBV7-2; abundance: once; CDR3nt: TGTGCCAGCAGCCCCACTTGGGGCGGGGGTGGTACGCAGTATTTT; CDR3aa: CASSPTWGGGGTQYF
d_gene: .; j_gene: TRBJ2-7; v_gene: TRBV6-5; abundance: .; CDR3nt: TGTGCCAGCAGCCCCCTATCCGCTTACGAGCAGTACTTC; CDR3aa: CASSPLSAYEQYF
d_gene: .; j_gene: TRBJ1-3; v_gene: TRBV7-9; abundance: .; CDR3nt: TGTGCCAGCAGAACAGGGATCGGGTTGCCTTTTGGAAACACCATATATTTT; CDR3aa: CASRTGIGLPFGNTIYF
d_gene: .; j_gene: TRBJ2-1; v_gene: TRBV2; abundance: few; CDR3nt: TGTGCCAGCAGTGAAGGACAGGTGGGTGGGCAGTTCTTC; CDR3aa: CASSEGQVGGQFF
d_gene: .; j_gene: TRBJ2-3; v_gene: TRBV10-2; abundance: .; CDR3nt: TGCGCCAGCAGTACGACATCGAGCACAGATACGCAGTATTTT; CDR3aa: CASSTTSSTDTQYF
d_gene: TRBD2; j_gene: TRBJ2-7; v_gene: TRBV28; abundance: .; CDR3nt: TGTGCCAGCAGTTTTCGGGGGGTCTACGAGCAGTACTTC; CDR3aa: CASSFRGVYEQYF
d_gene: .; j_gene: TRBJ2-7; v_gene: TRBV4-2; abundance: .; CDR3nt: TGTGCCAGCAGCCAAGAGAGGGGCCCCCCCTACGAGCAGTACTTC; CDR3aa: CASSQERGPPYEQYF
d_gene: TRBD1; j_gene: TRBJ2-3; v_gene: TRBV13; abundance: .; CDR3nt: TGTGCCAGCAGCGTCGGGGACAGGGAACTCACAGATACGCAGTATTTT; CDR3aa: CASSVGDRELTDTQYF
d_gene: TRBD1; j_gene: TRBJ2-7; v_gene: TRBV13; abundance: .; CDR3nt: TGTGCCAGCAGCCCCCCGGACAGGTCTAGCTCCTACGAGCAGTACTTC; CDR3aa: CASSPPDRSSSYEQYF
d_gene: .; j_gene: TRBJ1-4; v_gene: TRBV5-1; abundance: .; CDR3nt: TGCGCCAGCAGCCCTACGGGGGGGCGGGATGAAAAACTGTTTTTT; CDR3aa: CASSPTGGRDEKLFF